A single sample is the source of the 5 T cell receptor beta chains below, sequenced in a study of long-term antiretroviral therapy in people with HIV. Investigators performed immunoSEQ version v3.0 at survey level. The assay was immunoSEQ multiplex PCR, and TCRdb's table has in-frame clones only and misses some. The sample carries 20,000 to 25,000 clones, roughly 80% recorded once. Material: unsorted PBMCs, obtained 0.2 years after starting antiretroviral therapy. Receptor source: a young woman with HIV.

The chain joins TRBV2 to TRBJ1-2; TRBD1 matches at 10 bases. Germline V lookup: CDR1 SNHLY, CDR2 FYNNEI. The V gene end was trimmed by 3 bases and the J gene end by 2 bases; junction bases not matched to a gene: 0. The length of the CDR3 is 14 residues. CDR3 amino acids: CASSEDRGNYGYTF. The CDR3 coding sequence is TGTGCCAGCAGTGAGGACAGGGGGAACTATGGCTACACCTTC.

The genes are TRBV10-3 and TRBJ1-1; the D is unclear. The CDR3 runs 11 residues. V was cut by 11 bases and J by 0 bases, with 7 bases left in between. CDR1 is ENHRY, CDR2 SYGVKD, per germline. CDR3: CAVRLNTEAFF. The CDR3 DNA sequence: TGTGCCGTGAGATTGAACACTGAAGCTTTCTTT.

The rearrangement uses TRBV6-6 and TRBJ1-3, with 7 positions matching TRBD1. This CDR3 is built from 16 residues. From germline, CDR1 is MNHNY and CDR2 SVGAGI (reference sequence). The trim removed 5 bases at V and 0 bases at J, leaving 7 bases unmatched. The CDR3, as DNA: TGTGCCAGCAGTGGGACAGCCTCATCCTCTGGAAACACCATATATTTT. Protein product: CASSGTASSSGNTIYF.

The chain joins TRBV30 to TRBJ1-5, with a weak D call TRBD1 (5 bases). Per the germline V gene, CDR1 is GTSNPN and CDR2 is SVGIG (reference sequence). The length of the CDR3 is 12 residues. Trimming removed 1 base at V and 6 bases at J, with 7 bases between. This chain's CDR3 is CAWSGGAQPQHF. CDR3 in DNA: TGTGCCTGGAGTGGAGGGGCTCAGCCCCAGCATTTT.

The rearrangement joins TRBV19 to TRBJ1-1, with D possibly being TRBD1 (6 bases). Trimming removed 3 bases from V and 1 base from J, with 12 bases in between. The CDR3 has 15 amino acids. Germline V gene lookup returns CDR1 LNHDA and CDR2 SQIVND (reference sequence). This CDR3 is CASSIGGAANTEAFF. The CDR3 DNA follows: TGTGCCAGTAGTATTGGGGGGGCAGCGAACACTGAAGCTTTCTTT.